This T cell receptor beta chain emerged from a study of CD8 T cells in Susac syndrome. Study-level findings and limits: A relatively small number of individuals underwent TCR sequencing and HLA analysis.

Germline V gives CDR1 LGHNA, CDR2 YSLEER. CDR3 length equals 15 residues. This clonotype was recorded once. Its antigen is not known. At one end, the junction sequence differs from germline, possibly due to a read error. The controls, all healthy donors, were matched for age and sex. Through negative isolation, CD4+ and CD8+ T cells were obtained, while TEMRA cells were enriched using FACS. The authors reverse transcribed roughly 0.5 to 1 ug RNA with random hexamers. Coverage of TCR beta CDR3 amplification by immunoSEQ multiplex PCR extended to 54 Vbeta and 13 Jbeta. TCRdb re-called the immunoSEQ multiplex PCR reads with MiXCR, one entry per CDR3 protein. The sample lists roughly 180,000 distinct CDR3 sequences; approximately 95% were seen once.

The sample consisted of CD4+ T cells from PBMCs. The receptor comes from a human donor in good health. The V and J genes are TRBV4-3 and TRBJ2-3; 8 bases align to TRBD1. The CDR3 loop reads CASSQGRQGRDTQYF. The DNA of the CDR3 is TGCGCTAGCAGCCAGGGGCGACAGGGGAGAGATACGCAGTATTTT.